The clone carrying this T cell receptor (beta chain) was found a few times. Its cognate antigen is unknown. The CDR3 extends over 15 amino acids. The V and J ends lost 4 bases and 1 base, in that order; junction bases with no gene match: 3. CDR1 SGHRS and CDR2 YFSETQ come from the germline V gene. This entry belongs to a study of cytomegalovirus exposure and HLA in healthy donors. Study-wide points: In vitro experiments confirmed that a few CMV-associated chains were specific for CMV antigens. Equally common other TCR beta chains were less clonally expanded than HLA-associated ones, a later analysis found.

Primers included in the PCR were 60 Vbeta and 13 Jbeta primers. Data came from immunoSEQ multiplex PCR; TCRdb stores just in-frame clones and leaves some out. The sample comprises tens of thousands of clones, approximately 71% of which are singletons, and around 7.6% rests with the top ten. The chain carries TRBV5-1 and TRBJ2-1, with 9 nucleotides matching TRBD1. The sequencing sample was made of PBMCs. This TCR was sampled from a man aged 55 to 70 in good health and CMV-seropositive. CDR3 bases: TGCGCCAGCAGCCTGACAGGGGGGTCCTACAATGAGCAGTTCTTC. This gives the protein CASSLTGGSYNEQFF.